This T cell receptor (beta chain) was sequenced for a study of blood T cell repertoires in COVID-19. Authors' analysis steps: Researchers report that nucleated cell counts were estimated from reference gene primer amplification. Sequenced by immunoSEQ multiplex PCR; TCRdb stores in-frame clones only, minus some. V and J calls and clone size follow that table, whereas D and trimming were derived from the DNA. This repertoire shows just under 95,000 clones, over 70% found once; its top ten account for about 8.7%. The CDR3 is 16 amino acids. The trim removed 4 bases at V and 1 base at J, leaving 4 bases unmatched. Germline CDR1 SGHRS, CDR2 YFSETQ.

Sequencing input: peripheral blood. This receptor was identified in a man between 50 and 59 years old who had recovered from COVID-19. The chain employs TRBV5-1 and TRBJ2-2, with 10 bases that match TRBD1. CDR3: CASSRGQGWNTGELFF. Here the CDR3 DNA reads TGCGCCAGCAGCAGGGGACAGGGGTGGAACACCGGGGAGCTGTTTTTT.